The T cell receptor beta chain described here comes from a study of human T cells and chemical hapten exposure. Study information: Upper inner arm skin measuring around 2 cm by around 2 cm received 2% DPC for sensitization. Patients, a majority of them female, were diagnosed with alopecia areata, totalis or universalis.

Germline-derived CDR1 and CDR2 are LGHNA and YSLEER. The V segment lost 6 bases and the J segment 5 bases; nucleotides outside the gene matches: 6. The CDR3 totals 14 residues. For the library, individual cDNA molecules each received unique molecular identifiers. TCRdb fed the RACE reads into MiXCR, producing one record per CDR3 protein. The table shows approximately 84,000 distinct CDR3 sequences, with about a tenth occurring only once. As to time point: patch test 2, 6 weeks after DPC sensitization. As to treatment: therapeutic diphenylcyclopropenone sensitization with weekly scalp DPC. The total RNA was obtained from whole blood that was not fractionated.

The genes are TRBV4-3 and TRBJ2-2; 7 nucleotides align to TRBD1. The sequence derives from a young woman with alopecia areata. Some clones in this sample may be carry-over from other donors' samples. The sample in question was whole blood, obtained in connection with sensitization to the hapten diphenylcyclopropenone (DPC). The CDR3 nucleotides are TGCGCCAGCAGTCGCGGACAGGCTACCGGGGAGCTGTTTTTT. Protein product: CASSRGQATGELFF.